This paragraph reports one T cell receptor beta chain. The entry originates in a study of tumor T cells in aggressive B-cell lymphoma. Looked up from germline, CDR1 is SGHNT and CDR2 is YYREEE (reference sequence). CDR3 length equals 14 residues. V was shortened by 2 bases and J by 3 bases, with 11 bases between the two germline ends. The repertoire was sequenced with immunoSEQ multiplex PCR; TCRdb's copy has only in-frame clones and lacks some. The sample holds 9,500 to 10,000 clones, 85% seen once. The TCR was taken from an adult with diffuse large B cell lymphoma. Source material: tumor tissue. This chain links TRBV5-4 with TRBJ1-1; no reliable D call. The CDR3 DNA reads TGTGCCAGCAGCTTTCGGGGAAAGGACACTGAAGCTTTCTTT. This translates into CASSFRGKDTEAFF.